These 10 T cell receptor beta chains share one sample of origin, sequenced in a study of CD4 T cells in relation to SARS-CoV-2 and coronaviruses. Using immunoSEQ multiplex PCR, the repertoire was profiled, and TCRdb retains in-frame clones only, with some absent. The table includes over 25,000 clones, roughly 80% detected once. These TCRs' antigens remain unknown. Before the COVID-19 pandemic, during about 2010-2018, CD4+ T cells were taken from unexposed donors. Isolation of CD4+ T cells took place after approximately 10 days in culture. Sequencing used CD4+ T cells from PBMCs, cultured in vitro. The receptor source for this set is a human donor in good health.

This clone appeared a few times. The V call is TRBV18, the J call TRBJ1-2; 8 bases line up with TRBD1. CDR1 and CDR2 from the germline V gene are KGHSH and LQKENI. V trimming: 0 bases; J trimming: 6 bases; junction bases outside the gene matches: 6. CDR3 length equals 15 residues. CDR3 sequence: CASSPPWTGSDGYTF. The CDR3 coding sequence is TGTGCCAGCTCACCACCGTGGACAGGGAGCGATGGCTACACCTTC.

The chain combines TRBV5-1 with TRBJ2-1; tentative D call: TRBD1 (6 bases). Germline CDR1 and CDR2: SGHRS and YFSETQ. The CDR3 contains 15 residues. V was trimmed by 7 bases and J by 3 bases, leaving 17 bases between them. In nucleotides, the CDR3 is TGCGCCAGCTCCAACACAGGGTCGGGCTACAATGAGCAGTTCTTC. Its translation is CASSNTGSGYNEQFF. The whole variable domain, remainder taken from reference TRBV5-1 and TRBJ2-1, is KAGVTQTPRYLIKTRGQQVTLSCSPISGHRSVSWYQQTPGQGLQFLFEYFSETQRNKGNFPGRFSGRQFSNSRSEMNVSTLELGDSALYLCASSNTGSGYNEQFFGPGTRLTVL.

The V and J genes are TRBV18 and TRBJ2-3, with 9 bases that match TRBD1. V lost 5 bases and J lost 1; bases outside the gene matches: 7. Germline assignment: CDR1 KGHSH and CDR2 LQKENI. This CDR3 is 16 amino acids long. The CDR3 here is CASSSLRDRGTDTQYF. CDR3 DNA: TGTGCCAGCTCATCGCTACGGGACAGGGGCACAGATACGCAGTATTTT.

This clone appeared a few times. CDR3 loop: CASSPRASGRANTGELFF. Written as DNA, the CDR3 is TGTGCCAGCTCACCACGGGCCAGCGGAAGGGCGAACACCGGGGAGCTGTTTTTT. The rearrangement joins TRBV18 to TRBJ2-2; D perhaps matches TRBD2 (5 bases). There are 18 residues in the CDR3. Trimming removed 1 base at V and 0 bases at J, with 15 bases between. Germline CDR1 KGHSH, CDR2 LQKENI.

The chain joins TRBV5-4 to TRBJ1-6; 8 bases agree with TRBD1. The CDR3 sequence is 14 residues long. Germline trimming cut 4 bases from V and 11 bases from J; bases unmatched to any gene: 8. CDR1 and CDR2 from the germline V gene are SGHNT and YYREEE (reference sequence). CDR3 sequence: CASSPRTGLPPLHF. As DNA, the CDR3 is TGTGCCAGCAGCCCAAGGACAGGGCTTCCACCCCTCCACTTT.

This clone has a handful of counts. The CDR3 spells CASGLFLRELFF. CDR3 in DNA: TGTGCTAGTGGTTTGTTCCTGAGGGAACTGTTTTTT. The chain joins TRBV12-5 to TRBJ1-4; D gene uncertain. The CDR3 covers 12 residues. In germline, CDR1 is LGHNT, CDR2 FRNRAP. V lost 2 bases and J lost 12, with 10 bases in between.

The chain combines TRBV2 with TRBJ2-1; TRBD1 matches 8 bases. The CDR3 consists of 12 residues. V was clipped by 7 bases and J by 12 bases; unmatched bases: 8. Germline CDR1 SNHLY, CDR2 FYNNEI. The CDR3 sequence is CASMIIGQGQFF. The CDR3 DNA reads as TGTGCCAGCATGATAATAGGACAGGGGCAGTTCTTC.

This chain links TRBV3-1 (or the pseudogene TRBV3-2) with TRBJ2-1; D unresolved. There are 14 residues in the CDR3. Germline V gives CDR1 LGHDT, CDR2 YNNKEL (reference sequence). The V and J ends lost 3 bases and 6 bases respectively, with 12 bases between them. Here the CDR3 DNA reads TGTGCCAGCAGCCAGGTTCCTAGTGGCAATGAGCAGTTCTTC. Protein: CASSQVPSGNEQFF.

The rearrangement joins TRBV6-1 to TRBJ1-2; the D is unclear. The V end lost 1 base, the J end lost 10 bases, and 10 bases lay between the germline ends. Germline lookup yields CDR1 MNHNS and CDR2 SASEGT. This CDR3 spans 12 amino acids. The CDR3 region is CASSEEGDDYTF. In nucleotides, the CDR3 is TGTGCCAGCAGTGAAGAAGGTGATGACTACACCTTC.

This sequence joins TRBV4-3 and TRBJ1-5; D is undetermined. Trimming shortened V by 0 bases and J by 4 bases, and 13 bases separated the two germline ends. Germline CDR1 reads LGHNA; CDR2 reads YSLEER. CDR3 size: 16 residues. CDR3 region: CASSQDPGGRNQPQHF. The CDR3 DNA reads as TGCGCCAGCAGCCAAGATCCAGGAGGGAGGAATCAGCCCCAGCATTTT.